In its sample, the clone carrying this T cell receptor beta chain was seen a few times. The antigen is undetermined. TCRdb's copy holds only in-frame clones and misses some; the assay was immunoSEQ multiplex PCR. The data show 10,000 to 13,000 clones, with 82% seen just once and about 1.7% held by the top ten. The record originates from a study of immune evolution from preneoplasia to lung adenocarcinoma. About the study: HLA loss of heterozygosity: roughly 7.5% AIS, about 15% MIA, roughly 35% ADC, none AAH. Findings and caveats of the study: T cell clonality was higher in KRAS-mutant than EGFR-mutant or wild-type nodules. Normal lung had highest clonality; later lesions appeared denser, more diverse. From normal lung to invasive adenocarcinoma, top clone frequencies appeared to decrease.

Trimming took 4 bases from V and 1 from J; bases not matched to a gene: 8. The CDR3 covers 16 residues. Germline lookup yields CDR1 SGHNT and CDR2 YYREEE (reference sequence). The rearrangement uses TRBV5-4 and TRBJ2-1; 7 nucleotides match TRBD2. The source material was FFPE minimally invasive lung adenocarcinoma tissue. The source of this sequence is a person aged 70 to 79 with lung adenocarcinoma. The CDR3 reads CASSTQLAASYNEQFF. DNA for the CDR3: TGTGCCAGCAGCACCCAGCTAGCGGCTTCCTACAATGAGCAGTTCTTC.